The 26 T cell receptor beta chains listed next were all sequenced from one sample in a study of monozygotic twins with inflammatory bowel disease. TCRdb reprocessed the 5' RACE reads, with one entry per CDR3 protein and no DNA. This table holds around 450,000 distinct CDR3 sequences. Sequencing input: blood. These receptors all stem from a human donor with ulcerative colitis or Crohn's disease, or a healthy co-twin of an affected twin (not recorded which).

The CDR3 sequence is CASSPWPGMGNTEAFF. The rearrangement links TRBV7-9 to TRBJ1-1; TCRdb designates TRBD1, a call that cannot be tested without DNA. This CDR3 region has 16 residues. Germline V gives CDR1 SEHNR, CDR2 FQNEAQ (reference sequence).

The chain has TRBV5-1 and TRBJ2-1. In germline, CDR1 is SGHRS, CDR2 YFSETQ. This CDR3 is 13 amino acids long. The CDR3: CASSLRSHNEQFF.

V and J are TRBV29-1 and TRBJ1-1; TCRdb designates TRBD1, a call that cannot be tested without DNA. Germline values: CDR1 SQVTM, CDR2 ANQGSEA. The CDR3 contains 14 residues. CDR3 sequence reads: CSGVGGPVATEAFF.

The chain carries TRBV7-8 and TRBJ1-2. The CDR3 runs 15 residues. CDR1 and CDR2 from the germline V gene are SGHVS and FQNEAQ. The CDR3 here is CASSLMTAGSVGYTF.

The chain combines TRBV27 with TRBJ2-3; the TCRdb D gene call, TRBD1, has no DNA to confirm it. CDR1 MNHEY and CDR2 SMNVEV come from the germline V gene (reference sequence). This CDR3 has 16 residues. CDR3 in amino acids: CASSFGMTEYTDTQYF.

V and J are TRBV15 and TRBJ1-1. Germline CDR1 reads LNHNV; CDR2 reads YYDKDF (reference sequence). The CDR3 has 13 amino acids. The CDR3 reads CATSRAGNAEAFF.

CDR3 loop: CASNGRGRTGANVLTF. This chain joins TRBV19 and TRBJ2-6; the TCRdb D gene call, TRBD1, has no DNA to confirm it. The CDR3 sequence is 16 residues long. The germline V gene has CDR1 LNHDA and CDR2 SQIVND (reference sequence).

This chain uses TRBV3-1 with TRBJ2-3; TCRdb gives TRBD2 as the D gene, but with no DNA this cannot be confirmed. The germline gives CDR1 LGHDT, CDR2 YNNKEL (reference sequence). This CDR3 has 17 amino acids. CDR3 amino acids: CASSRLSGGSSTDTQYF.

The V gene is TRBV27, the J gene TRBJ1-5. The CDR3 is 14 residues long. Germline V gene data show CDR1 as MNHEY and CDR2 as SMNVEV (reference sequence). The CDR3 loop is CASSLSRGGQPQHF.

The gene calls are TRBV2 and TRBJ2-1. Germline CDR1 SNHLY, CDR2 FYNNEI. The length of the CDR3 is 13 residues. This CDR3 is CASSTRTYNEQFF.

This chain uses TRBV20-1 with TRBJ1-6; without DNA, the TCRdb call of TRBD1 cannot be checked. The CDR3 loop spans 15 amino acids. CDR1 and CDR2 from the germline V gene are DFQATT and SNEGSKA (reference sequence). The CDR3 protein is CSARKGQGLSSPLHF.

The chain uses TRBV6-1 and TRBJ2-1; without DNA, the TCRdb call of TRBD2 cannot be checked. From germline, CDR1 is MNHNS and CDR2 SASEGT. The CDR3 loop spans 16 amino acids. The CDR3 reads CASSPYGGGGYNEQFF.

The rearrangement uses TRBV15 and TRBJ1-2; TCRdb's assignment of TRBD1 cannot be checked, as there is no DNA. CDR1 and CDR2 from the germline V gene are LNHNV and YYDKDF (reference sequence). This CDR3 comprises 15 residues. CDR3 sequence: CATSRVEGGAYGYTF.

This chain uses TRBV12-3 or TRBV12-4 with TRBJ2-1; TCRdb names TRBD2, which stays unverified in the absence of DNA. The CDR3 consists of 15 residues. The CDR3 sequence is CASRAQAGGNYEQFF.

The chain is built from TRBV7-8 and TRBJ2-7. The CDR3 sequence is 13 residues long. Germline V gene lookup returns CDR1 SGHVS and CDR2 FQNEAQ. CDR3 residues: CASNHQGPYEQYF.

The CDR3 is CSAWTGGKYNEQFF. The chain has TRBV20-1 and TRBJ2-1; TCRdb calls TRBD1, which cannot be checked without DNA. This CDR3 is 14 amino acids long. The germline V gene has CDR1 DFQATT and CDR2 SNEGSKA (reference sequence).

This chain joins TRBV24-1 and TRBJ2-7; TCRdb indicates TRBD2, and absent DNA this call remains unverified. The germline V gene has CDR1 KGHDR and CDR2 SFDVKD. The length of the CDR3 is 15 residues. The CDR3 loop is CATSDSTGTTREQYF.

The rearrangement uses TRBV20-1 and TRBJ1-1; there is no DNA to check the TCRdb D call of TRBD1. The CDR3 has 13 residues. In germline, CDR1 is DFQATT, CDR2 SNEGSKA (reference sequence). The CDR3 here is CSARRDRNTEAFF.

The gene calls are TRBV7-2 and TRBJ2-1; the D gene TCRdb calls, TRBD2, cannot be checked with no DNA. Germline V gives CDR1 SGHTA, CDR2 FQGNSA. The CDR3 is 14 residues long. CDR3 sequence: CASSSRPTANEQFF.

The chain has TRBV12-3 or TRBV12-4 and TRBJ2-5; lacking DNA, the TRBD1 call made by TCRdb goes unchecked. CDR3 size: 12 residues. This CDR3 is CASSTSRGTQYF.

This chain uses TRBV19 with TRBJ1-2. Germline CDR1 reads LNHDA; CDR2 reads SQIVND (reference sequence). This CDR3 has 14 residues. CDR3 loop: CASSMVEGLYGYTF.

This sequence joins TRBV7-2 and TRBJ2-7; the TCRdb D gene call, TRBD2, has no DNA to confirm it. Per the germline V gene, CDR1 is SGHTA and CDR2 is FQGNSA. There are 17 residues in the CDR3. CDR3 amino acids: CASSPHRDSLRVGEQYF.

The rearrangement links TRBV12-3 or TRBV12-4 to TRBJ1-4; the D call of TRBD1 rests on TCRdb alone, since no DNA is present to check it. The CDR3 runs 15 residues. The CDR3 sequence is CASTPTGPTNEKLFF.

The chain couples TRBV12-3 or TRBV12-4 to TRBJ1-5; the D call of TRBD1 rests on TCRdb alone, since no DNA is present to check it. This CDR3 has 15 residues. CDR3 sequence: CASSPDGQGFQPQHF.

The chain combines TRBV20-1 with TRBJ2-5; TCRdb reports TRBD1, a call that lacks DNA to check it against. The germline gives CDR1 DFQATT, CDR2 SNEGSKA (reference sequence). This CDR3 has 13 residues. The CDR3 here is CSARQGALETQYF.

The chain combines TRBV5-1 with TRBJ2-6. In germline, CDR1 is SGHRS, CDR2 YFSETQ. This CDR3 has 16 residues. CDR3 region: CASSSGTGLGANVLTF.